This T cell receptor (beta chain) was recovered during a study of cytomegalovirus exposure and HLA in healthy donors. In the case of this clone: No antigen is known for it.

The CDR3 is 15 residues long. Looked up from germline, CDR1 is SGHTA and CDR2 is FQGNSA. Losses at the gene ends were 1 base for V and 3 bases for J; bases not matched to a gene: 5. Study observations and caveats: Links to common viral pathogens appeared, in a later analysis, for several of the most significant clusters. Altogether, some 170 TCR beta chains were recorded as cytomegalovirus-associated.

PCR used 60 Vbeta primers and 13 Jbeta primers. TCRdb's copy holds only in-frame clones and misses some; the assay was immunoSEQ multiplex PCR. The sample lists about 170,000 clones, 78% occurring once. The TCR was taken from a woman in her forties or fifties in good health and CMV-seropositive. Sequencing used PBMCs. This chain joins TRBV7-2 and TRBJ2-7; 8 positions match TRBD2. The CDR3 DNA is TGTGCCAGCAGCTTAGAGACGGGGGGGTTCTACGAGCAGTACTTC. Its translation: CASSLETGGFYEQYF.